This T cell receptor beta chain was identified in a study of T cells in women clearing cervical HPV infection. Some clones are missing from TCRdb's copy, which holds only in-frame ones; the method was immunoSEQ multiplex PCR. This repertoire includes 20,000 to 25,000 clones. Points on this clone: The CDR3 end falls 3 residues outside the read, so it is completed with the germline J gene.

Germline V gives CDR1 SGHRS, CDR2 YFSETQ. Trimming took 2 bases from V and 5 from J, leaving 14 bases between them. This CDR3 contains 14 residues. Input material: blood buffy coat. The chain joins TRBV5-1 to TRBJ2-7; D is tentatively TRBD1 or TRBD2 (5 bases each). This sequence originates from a woman aged 18 to 75 with a cervical HPV16 infection that either progressed to CIN3+ or cleared (not recorded which). CDR3 sequence reads: CASSLRGQGDEQYF. The DNA read from the CDR3 is TGCGCCAGCAGCTTAAGAGGCCAGGGAGACGAG. Full variable domain (rest looked up from reference TRBV5-1 and TRBJ2-7): KAGVTQTPRYLIKTRGQQVTLSCSPISGHRSVSWYQQTPGQGLQFLFEYFSETQRNKGNFPGRFSGRQFSNSRSEMNVSTLELGDSALYLCASSLRGQGDEQYFGPGTRLTVT.